Below are 11 T cell receptor beta chains sequenced from a single sample in a study of shared clonotypes between healthy human individuals. This table comes from immunoSEQ multiplex PCR, and its TCRdb copy is limited to in-frame clones, with some not included. The sample has approximately 2.3 million clones, over 90% seen once; the top ten hold 0.39%. The sample was naive CD4+ T cells from PBMCs. Documented subset: CD45RA+ positively selected. The receptors shown here come from a man aged 18-30 years in good health. Some clones in this sample may be carry-over from other donors' samples.

The chain links TRBV6-6 to TRBJ1-4; the match to TRBD1 covers 8 bases. The V and J ends lost 2 bases and 5 bases, in that order; junction bases with no gene match: 4. The length of the CDR3 is 15 residues. CDR1 and CDR2 from the germline V gene are MNHNY and SVGAGI (reference sequence). CDR3 in DNA: TGTGCCAGCAGTTACGGGGACAGGCGGAATGAAAAACTGTTTTTT. This sequence encodes CASSYGDRRNEKLFF.

This clone has just one count. The V gene is TRBV6-4, the J gene TRBJ2-3; the match to TRBD2 covers 13 bases. The CDR3 has 15 amino acids. Germline-derived CDR1 and CDR2 are MRHNA and SNTAGT. With 8 bases clipped from V and 8 bases from J, the junction kept 10 bases outside the gene matches. The CDR3 spells CASGGTSGMVGTQYF. The DNA for the CDR3 is TGTGCCAGCGGGGGGACTAGCGGGATGGTCGGTACGCAGTATTTT.

The chain joins TRBV28 to TRBJ1-4, with D maybe TRBD1 (6 bases). The V end lost 2 bases, the J end lost 4 bases, and 11 bases lay between the germline ends. Per the germline V gene, CDR1 is MDHEN and CDR2 is SYDVKM. CDR3 size: 15 residues. The CDR3 spells CASSLQGMGNEKLFF. CDR3 sequence (DNA): TGTGCCAGCAGTTTACAGGGGATGGGTAATGAAAAACTGTTTTTT.

As concerns this clone: The sample holds other DNA sequences that translate to the same CDR3. This chain connects TRBV9 to TRBJ1-5, with unresolved D. Germline V CDR1 and CDR2: SGDLS, YYNGEE. The V end was cut by 3 bases, the J end by 0 bases, with 7 bases between. This CDR3 spans 14 amino acids. Written as DNA, the CDR3 is TGTGCCAGCAGCGGGGGTGGTAGCAATCAGCCCCAGCATTTT. Translating it yields CASSGGGSNQPQHF.

The V call is TRBV5-4, the J call TRBJ1-2; D unresolved. The germline gives CDR1 SGHNT, CDR2 YYREEE (reference sequence). The V and J ends lost 4 bases and 0 bases respectively, with 13 bases between them. This CDR3 region has 15 residues. The CDR3 nucleotides read TGTGCCAGCAGCCCGACGGGCCTATCTAACTATGGCTACACCTTC. It is translated as CASSPTGLSNYGYTF.

Of note for this clone: The same CDR3 also results from other DNA sequences found in this sample. V and J are TRBV7-9 and TRBJ1-1, with D tentatively TRBD1 (5 bases). This CDR3 has 13 amino acids. The germline V gene encodes CDR1 SEHNR and CDR2 FQNEAQ (reference sequence). The V gene lost 2 bases and the J gene lost 3 bases, with 7 bases spanning the gap. DNA of the CDR3: TGTGCCAGCAGCTTAATGGGGGACACTGAAGCTTTCTTT. Amino acid sequence: CASSLMGDTEAFF. The full variable domain, its missing parts supplied by reference TRBV7-9 and TRBJ1-1, is DTGVSQNPRHKITKRGQNVTFRCDPISEHNRLYWYRQTLGQGPEFLTYFQNEAQLEKSRLLSDRFSAERPKGSFSTLEIQRTEQGDSAMYLCASSLMGDTEAFFGQGTRLTVV.

J is TRBJ2-1 and V is TRBV18; D gene ambiguous. Trimming left V 3 bases short and J 5 bases short, with 8 bases between. In germline, CDR1 is KGHSH, CDR2 LQKENI. The CDR3 runs to 13 residues. The chain's CDR3 is CASSPQSDNEQFF. CDR3 nucleotide sequence: TGTGCCAGCTCACCGCAGAGCGACAATGAGCAGTTCTTC.

The rearrangement joins TRBV28 to TRBJ2-1, with TRBD1 matching 10 bases. This CDR3 region has 16 residues. V trimming: 7 bases; J trimming: 7 bases; junction bases outside the gene matches: 13. Per germline, CDR1 MDHEN and CDR2 SYDVKM. CDR3 residues: CASNAPRWTGGNEQFF. The CDR3 DNA reads TGTGCCAGCAACGCGCCCCGCTGGACAGGGGGTAATGAGCAGTTCTTC. Complete variable domain (other parts from reference TRBV28 and TRBJ2-1): DVKVTQSSRYLVKRTGEKVFLECVQDMDHENMFWYRQDPGLGLRLIYFSYDVKMKEKGDIPEGYSVSREKKERFSLILESASTNQTSMYLCASNAPRWTGGNEQFFGPGTRLTVL.

This chain connects TRBV7-2 to TRBJ2-3; a weak D match, TRBD2 (5 bases). V was cut by 10 bases and J by 8 bases, with 13 bases left in between. This CDR3 is built from 11 residues. Germline lookup yields CDR1 SGHTA and CDR2 FQGNSA. The CDR3: CATRGLGTQYF. The CDR3 DNA follows: TGTGCCACCCGGGGATTGGGTACGCAGTATTTT.

Only one count was recorded for this clone. The gene calls are TRBV7-9 and TRBJ2-1; perhaps TRBD2 as D (5 bases). The CDR3 contains 14 residues. Germline CDR1 is SEHNR and CDR2 is FQNEAQ (reference sequence). The germline V and J ends were trimmed by 4 bases and 6 bases, with 13 bases remaining between them. The CDR3 region is CASSSIGVPNEQFF. The CDR3 DNA follows: TGTGCCAGCAGCTCGATCGGGGTCCCCAATGAGCAGTTCTTC. The whole variable domain, remainder taken from reference TRBV7-9 and TRBJ2-1, is DTGVSQNPRHKITKRGQNVTFRCDPISEHNRLYWYRQTLGQGPEFLTYFQNEAQLEKSRLLSDRFSAERPKGSFSTLEIQRTEQGDSAMYLCASSSIGVPNEQFFGPGTRLTVL.

The rearrangement links TRBV7-7 to TRBJ2-6; no firm D call. V dropped 5 bases and J dropped 0 bases, with 8 bases sitting between them. This CDR3 contains 15 residues. CDR1 and CDR2 (germline): SSHAT, FNYEAQ (reference sequence). In DNA form, the CDR3 reads TGTGCCAGCAGCGAACAGCTCTCTGGGGCCAACGTCCTGACTTTC. It specifies CASSEQLSGANVLTF. The variable domain in full, with the rest retrieved from reference TRBV7-7 and TRBJ2-6, is GAGVSQSPRYKVTKRGQDVTLRCDPISSHATLYWYQQALGQGPEFLTYFNYEAQPDKSGLPSDRFSAERPEGSISTLTIQRTEQRDSAMYRCASSEQLSGANVLTFGAGSRLTVL.